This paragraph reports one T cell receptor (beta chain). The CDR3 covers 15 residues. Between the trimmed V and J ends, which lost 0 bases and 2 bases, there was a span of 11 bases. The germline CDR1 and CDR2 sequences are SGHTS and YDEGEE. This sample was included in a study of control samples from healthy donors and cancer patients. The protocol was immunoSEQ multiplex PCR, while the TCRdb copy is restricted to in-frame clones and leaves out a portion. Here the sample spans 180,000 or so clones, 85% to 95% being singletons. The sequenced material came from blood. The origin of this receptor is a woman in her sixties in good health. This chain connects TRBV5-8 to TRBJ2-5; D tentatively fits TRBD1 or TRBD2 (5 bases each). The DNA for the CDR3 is TGTGCCAGCAGCTTGGTAGATGAGGGGCAAGAGACCCAGTACTTC. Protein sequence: CASSLVDEGQETQYF.